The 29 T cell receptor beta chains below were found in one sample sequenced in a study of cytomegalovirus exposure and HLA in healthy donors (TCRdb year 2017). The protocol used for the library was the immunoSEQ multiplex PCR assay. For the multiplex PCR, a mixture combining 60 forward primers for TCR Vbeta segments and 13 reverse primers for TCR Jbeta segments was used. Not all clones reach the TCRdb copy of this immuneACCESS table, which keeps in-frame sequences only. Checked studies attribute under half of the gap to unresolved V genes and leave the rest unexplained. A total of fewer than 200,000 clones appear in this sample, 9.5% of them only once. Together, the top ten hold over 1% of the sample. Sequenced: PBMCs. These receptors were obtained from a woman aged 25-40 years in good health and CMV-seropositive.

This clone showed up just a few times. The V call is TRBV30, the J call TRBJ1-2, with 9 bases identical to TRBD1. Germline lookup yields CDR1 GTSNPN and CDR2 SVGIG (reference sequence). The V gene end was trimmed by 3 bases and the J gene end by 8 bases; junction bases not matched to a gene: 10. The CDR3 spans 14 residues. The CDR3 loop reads CAWRDTGGAGGYTF. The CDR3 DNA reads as TGTGCCTGGAGAGATACAGGGGGCGCGGGAGGCTACACCTTC.

As DNA, the CDR3 is TGCAGTGCTAGGGGAGGGGTTGAAGCTTTCTTT. Amino acids: CSARGGVEAFF. The rearrangement uses TRBV20-1 and TRBJ1-1; TRBD1 is a possible D gene (5 bases). The CDR3 extends over 11 amino acids. Trimming took off 3 bases at V and 7 bases at J, with 9 bases between the two ends. CDR1 DFQATT and CDR2 SNEGSKA come from the germline V gene (reference sequence).

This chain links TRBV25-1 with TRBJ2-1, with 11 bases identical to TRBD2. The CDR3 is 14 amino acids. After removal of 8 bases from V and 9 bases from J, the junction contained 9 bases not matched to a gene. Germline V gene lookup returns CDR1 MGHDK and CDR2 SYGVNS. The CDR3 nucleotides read TGTGCCAGCGGTTTAGCGGGAGGGGAGGGTGAGCAGTTCTTC. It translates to CASGLAGGEGEQFF.

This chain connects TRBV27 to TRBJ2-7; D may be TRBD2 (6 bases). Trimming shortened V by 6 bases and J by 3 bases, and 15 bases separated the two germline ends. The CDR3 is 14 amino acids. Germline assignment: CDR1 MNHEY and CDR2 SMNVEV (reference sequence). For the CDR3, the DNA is TGTGCCAGCAGGAAGACCCGGGACTTCTACGAGCAGTACTTC. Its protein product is CASRKTRDFYEQYF.

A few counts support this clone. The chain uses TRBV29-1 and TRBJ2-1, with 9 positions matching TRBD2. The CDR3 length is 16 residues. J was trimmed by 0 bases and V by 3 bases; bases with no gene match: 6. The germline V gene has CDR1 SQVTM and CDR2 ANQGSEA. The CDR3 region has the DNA TGCAGCGTTGAGGGCGGGGGGGTAAGCTCCTACAATGAGCAGTTCTTC. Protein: CSVEGGGVSSYNEQFF.

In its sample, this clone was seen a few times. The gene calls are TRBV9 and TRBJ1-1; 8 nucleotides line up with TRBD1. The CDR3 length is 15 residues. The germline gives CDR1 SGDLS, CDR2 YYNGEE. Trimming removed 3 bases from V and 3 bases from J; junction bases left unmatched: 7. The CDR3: CASSAMTGVYTEAFF. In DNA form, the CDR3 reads TGTGCCAGCAGCGCAATGACAGGGGTGTACACTGAAGCTTTCTTT.

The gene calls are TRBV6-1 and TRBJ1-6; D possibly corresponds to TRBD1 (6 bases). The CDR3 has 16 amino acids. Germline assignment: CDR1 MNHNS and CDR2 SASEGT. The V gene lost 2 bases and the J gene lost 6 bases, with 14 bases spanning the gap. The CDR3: CASSELGHGINSPLHF. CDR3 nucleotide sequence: TGTGCCAGCAGTGAATTGGGACACGGAATTAATTCACCCCTCCACTTT.

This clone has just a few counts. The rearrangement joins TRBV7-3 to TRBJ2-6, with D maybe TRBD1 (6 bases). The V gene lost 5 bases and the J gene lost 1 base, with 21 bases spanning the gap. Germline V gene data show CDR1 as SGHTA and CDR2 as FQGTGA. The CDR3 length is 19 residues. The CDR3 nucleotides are TGTGCCAGCAGCCCCGTTGAAAGGCCGAGGGGGTCTGGGGCCAACGTCCTGACTTTC. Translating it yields CASSPVERPRGSGANVLTF.

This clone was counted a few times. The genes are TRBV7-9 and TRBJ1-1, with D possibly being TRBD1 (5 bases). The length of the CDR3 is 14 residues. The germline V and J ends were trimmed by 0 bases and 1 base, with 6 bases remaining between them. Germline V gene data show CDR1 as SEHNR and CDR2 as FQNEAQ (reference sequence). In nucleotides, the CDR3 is TGTGCCAGCAGCTTAGCGGGGGGGAACACTGAAGCTTTCTTT. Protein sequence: CASSLAGGNTEAFF.

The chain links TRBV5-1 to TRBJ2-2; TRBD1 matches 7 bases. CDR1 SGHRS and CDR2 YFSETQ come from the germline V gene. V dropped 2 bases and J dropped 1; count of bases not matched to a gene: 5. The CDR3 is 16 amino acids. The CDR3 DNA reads TGCGCCAGCAGCTTTAGACAGGGCAAGAACACCGGGGAGCTGTTTTTT. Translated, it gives CASSFRQGKNTGELFF. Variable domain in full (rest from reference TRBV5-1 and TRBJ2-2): KAGVTQTPRYLIKTRGQQVTLSCSPISGHRSVSWYQQTPGQGLQFLFEYFSETQRNKGNFPGRFSGRQFSNSRSEMNVSTLELGDSALYLCASSFRQGKNTGELFFGEGSRLTVL.

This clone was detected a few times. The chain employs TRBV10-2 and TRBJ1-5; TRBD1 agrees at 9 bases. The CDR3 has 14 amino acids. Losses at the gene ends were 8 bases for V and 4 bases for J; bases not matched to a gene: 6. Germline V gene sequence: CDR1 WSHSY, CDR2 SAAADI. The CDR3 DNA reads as TGCGCCAGCCGGGGACAGGGTGGTAATCAGCCCCAGCATTTT. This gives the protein CASRGQGGNQPQHF.

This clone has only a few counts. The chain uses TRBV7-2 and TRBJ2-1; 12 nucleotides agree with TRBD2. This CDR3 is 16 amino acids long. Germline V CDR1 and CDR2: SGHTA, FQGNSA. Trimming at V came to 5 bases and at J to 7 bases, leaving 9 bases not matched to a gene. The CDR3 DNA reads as TGTGCCAGCAGCCCCCTCCGGACTAGCGGGATAAATGAGCAGTTCTTC. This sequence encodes CASSPLRTSGINEQFF.

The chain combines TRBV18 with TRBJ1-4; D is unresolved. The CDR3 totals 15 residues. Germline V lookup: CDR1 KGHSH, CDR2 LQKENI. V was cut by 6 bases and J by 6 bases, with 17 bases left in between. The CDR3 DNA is TGTGCCAGCTCCCCGGGAGCCTCGAAACATGAAAAACTGTTTTTT. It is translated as CASSPGASKHEKLFF.

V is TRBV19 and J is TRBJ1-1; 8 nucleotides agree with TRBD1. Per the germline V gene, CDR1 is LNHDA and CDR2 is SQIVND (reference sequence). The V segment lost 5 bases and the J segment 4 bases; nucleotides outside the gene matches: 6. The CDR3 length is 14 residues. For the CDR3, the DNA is TGTGCCAGTAGTGGACAGGGTGTGGCCACTGAAGCTTTCTTT. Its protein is CASSGQGVATEAFF.

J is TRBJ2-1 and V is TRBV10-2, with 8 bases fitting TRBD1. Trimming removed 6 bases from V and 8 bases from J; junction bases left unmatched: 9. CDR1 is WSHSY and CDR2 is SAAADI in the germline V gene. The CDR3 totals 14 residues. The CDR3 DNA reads TGCGCCAGCAGCCAGGGGGCCTACACGGATGAGCAGTTCTTC. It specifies CASSQGAYTDEQFF.

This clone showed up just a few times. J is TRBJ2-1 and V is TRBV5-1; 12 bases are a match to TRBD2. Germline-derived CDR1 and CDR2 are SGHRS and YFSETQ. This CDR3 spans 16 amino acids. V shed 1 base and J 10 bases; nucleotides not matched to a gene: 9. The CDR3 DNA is TGCGCCAGCAGCTTGAGGGCTAGCGGGAGGGTATTGGAGCAGTTCTTC. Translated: CASSLRASGRVLEQFF.

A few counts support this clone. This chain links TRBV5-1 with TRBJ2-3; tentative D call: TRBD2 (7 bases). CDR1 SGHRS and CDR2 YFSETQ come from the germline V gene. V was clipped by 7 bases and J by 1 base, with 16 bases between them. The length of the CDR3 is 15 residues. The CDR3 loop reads CASHMGGGGTDTQYF. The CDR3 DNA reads TGCGCCAGCCACATGGGAGGGGGAGGCACAGATACGCAGTATTTT.

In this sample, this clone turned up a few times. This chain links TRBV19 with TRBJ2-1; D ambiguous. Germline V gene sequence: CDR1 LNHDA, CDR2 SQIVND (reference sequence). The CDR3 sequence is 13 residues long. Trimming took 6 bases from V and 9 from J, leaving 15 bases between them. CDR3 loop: CASSPSRNSEQFF. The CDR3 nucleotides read TGTGCCAGTAGCCCCTCTCGAAACAGTGAGCAGTTCTTC.

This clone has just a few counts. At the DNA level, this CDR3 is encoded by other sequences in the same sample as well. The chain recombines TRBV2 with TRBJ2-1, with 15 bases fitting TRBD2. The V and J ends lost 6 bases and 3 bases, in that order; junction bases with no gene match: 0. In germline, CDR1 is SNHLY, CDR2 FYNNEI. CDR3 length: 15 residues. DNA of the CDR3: TGTGCCAGCAGGGGACTAGCGGGGGGCTACAATGAGCAGTTCTTC. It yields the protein CASRGLAGGYNEQFF.

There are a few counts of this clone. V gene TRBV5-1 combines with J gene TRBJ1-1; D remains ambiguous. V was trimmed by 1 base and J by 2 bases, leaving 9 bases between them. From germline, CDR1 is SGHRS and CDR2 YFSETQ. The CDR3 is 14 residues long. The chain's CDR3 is CASSLFYTNTEAFF. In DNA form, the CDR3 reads TGCGCCAGCAGCTTGTTCTATACTAACACTGAAGCTTTCTTT. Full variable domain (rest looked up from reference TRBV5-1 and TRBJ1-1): KAGVTQTPRYLIKTRGQQVTLSCSPISGHRSVSWYQQTPGQGLQFLFEYFSETQRNKGNFPGRFSGRQFSNSRSEMNVSTLELGDSALYLCASSLFYTNTEAFFGQGTRLTVV.

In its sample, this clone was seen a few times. CDR3 region: CASSQSIGGTITDTQYF. As DNA, the CDR3 is TGCGCCAGCAGCCAATCCATAGGGGGCACAATCACAGATACGCAGTATTTT. The V gene is TRBV4-1, the J gene TRBJ2-3, with TRBD1 matching 7 bases. V lost 2 bases, J lost 2 bases, and 10 bases stayed unmatched. Germline V gene lookup returns CDR1 MGHRA and CDR2 YSYEKL. This CDR3 has 17 amino acids.

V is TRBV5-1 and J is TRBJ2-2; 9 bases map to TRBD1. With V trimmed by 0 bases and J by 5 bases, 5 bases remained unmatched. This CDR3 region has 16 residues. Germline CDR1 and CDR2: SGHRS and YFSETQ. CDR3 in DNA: TGCGCCAGCAGCTTGGGTCCCGGGACAGGGACCGGGGAGCTGTTTTTT. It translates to CASSLGPGTGTGELFF. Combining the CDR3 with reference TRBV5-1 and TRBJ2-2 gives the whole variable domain KAGVTQTPRYLIKTRGQQVTLSCSPISGHRSVSWYQQTPGQGLQFLFEYFSETQRNKGNFPGRFSGRQFSNSRSEMNVSTLELGDSALYLCASSLGPGTGTGELFFGEGSRLTVL.

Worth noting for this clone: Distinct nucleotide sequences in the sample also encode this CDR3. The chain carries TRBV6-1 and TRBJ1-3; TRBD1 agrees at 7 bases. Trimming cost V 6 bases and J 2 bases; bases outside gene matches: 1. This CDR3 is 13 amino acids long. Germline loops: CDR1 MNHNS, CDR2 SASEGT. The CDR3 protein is CASRQGAGNTIYF. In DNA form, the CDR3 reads TGTGCCAGCAGGCAGGGGGCTGGAAACACCATATATTTT.

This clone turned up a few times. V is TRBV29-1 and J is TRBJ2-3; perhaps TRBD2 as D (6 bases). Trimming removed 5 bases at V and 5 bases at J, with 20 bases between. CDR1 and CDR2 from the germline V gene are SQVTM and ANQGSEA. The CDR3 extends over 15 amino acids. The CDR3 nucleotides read TGCAGCGTTTCCCGGAGCGGGCAAAGGGAAGATACGCAGTATTTT. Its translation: CSVSRSGQREDTQYF.

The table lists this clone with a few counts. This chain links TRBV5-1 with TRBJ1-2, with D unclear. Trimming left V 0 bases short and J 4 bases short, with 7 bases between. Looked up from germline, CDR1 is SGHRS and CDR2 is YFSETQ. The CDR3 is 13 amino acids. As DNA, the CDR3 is TGCGCCAGCAGCTTGGAGATGGCCTATGGCTACACCTTC. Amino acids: CASSLEMAYGYTF.

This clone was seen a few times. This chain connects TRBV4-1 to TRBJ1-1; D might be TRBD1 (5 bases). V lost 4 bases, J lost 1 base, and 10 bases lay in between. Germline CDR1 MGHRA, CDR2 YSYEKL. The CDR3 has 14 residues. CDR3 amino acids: CASSPRGQNTEAFF. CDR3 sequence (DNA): TGCGCCAGCAGCCCTCGAGGACAGAACACTGAAGCTTTCTTT.

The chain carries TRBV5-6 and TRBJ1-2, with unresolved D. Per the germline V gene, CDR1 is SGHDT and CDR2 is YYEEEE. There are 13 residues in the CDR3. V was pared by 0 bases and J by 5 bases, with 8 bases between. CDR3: CASSLGSAYGYTF. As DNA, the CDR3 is TGTGCCAGCAGCTTGGGATCCGCGTATGGCTACACCTTC.

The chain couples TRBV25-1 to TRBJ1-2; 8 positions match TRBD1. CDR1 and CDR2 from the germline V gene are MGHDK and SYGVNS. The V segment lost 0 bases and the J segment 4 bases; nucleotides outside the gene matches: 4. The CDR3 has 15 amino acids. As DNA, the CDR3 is TGTGCCAGCAGTGAATATCAGGGGGCCGGCTATGGCTACACCTTC. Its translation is CASSEYQGAGYGYTF.

As DNA, the CDR3 is TGCGCCAGCAGCTCGGGGGTTACTAGCGGGATTGGGGATGAGCAGTTCTTC. It yields the protein CASSSGVTSGIGDEQFF. V usage is TRBV5-1 and J usage is TRBJ2-1, with 10 bases matching TRBD2. The CDR3 is 17 amino acids. Germline V gives CDR1 SGHRS, CDR2 YFSETQ. The V gene end was trimmed by 3 bases and the J gene end by 8 bases; junction bases not matched to a gene: 14.